This T cell receptor (beta chain) is from a study of T cell changes during pregnancy in multiple sclerosis. The CDR3 length is 15 residues. Trimming left V 10 bases short and J 0 bases short, with 19 bases between. Germline values: CDR1 MNHNS, CDR2 SASEGT. Data came from immunoSEQ multiplex PCR; TCRdb stores just in-frame clones and leaves some out. The sample shows 45,000 to 60,000 clones, about 91% of them seen only once. The J gene is TRBJ2-7, the V gene TRBV6-1; tentative D call: TRBD2 (6 bases). The TCR comes from a female donor in good health, enrolled as a control in a pregnancy study. The sample here was peripheral blood, taken after pregnancy. The CDR3 DNA reads TGTGCCACCGTACCGGGACTCATGAGCTCCTACGAGCAGTACTTC. Translated: CATVPGLMSSYEQYF.